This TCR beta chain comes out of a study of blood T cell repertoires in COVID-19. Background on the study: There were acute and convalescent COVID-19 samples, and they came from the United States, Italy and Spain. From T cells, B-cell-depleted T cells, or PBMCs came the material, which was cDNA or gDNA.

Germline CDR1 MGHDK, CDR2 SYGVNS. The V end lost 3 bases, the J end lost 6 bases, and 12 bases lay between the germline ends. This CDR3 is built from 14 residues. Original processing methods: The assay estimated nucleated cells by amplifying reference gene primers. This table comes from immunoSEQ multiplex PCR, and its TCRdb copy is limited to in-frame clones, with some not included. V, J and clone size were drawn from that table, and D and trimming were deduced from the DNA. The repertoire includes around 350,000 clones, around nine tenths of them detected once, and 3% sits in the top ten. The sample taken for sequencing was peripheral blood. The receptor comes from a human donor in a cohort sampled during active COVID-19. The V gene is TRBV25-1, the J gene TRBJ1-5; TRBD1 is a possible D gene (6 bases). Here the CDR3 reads CASSDQGSGQPQHF. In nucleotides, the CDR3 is TGTGCCAGCAGTGACCAGGGGTCCGGTCAGCCCCAGCATTTT.